This is a list of T cell receptor beta chains from one sample in a study of cytomegalovirus exposure and HLA in healthy donors. Profiled with immunoSEQ multiplex PCR; TCRdb holds only in-frame clones, not every one. The sample shows 150,000 to 170,000 clones, about 76% of them seen only once. Sequencing was done on a sample of PBMCs. All receptors come from a man aged 25 to 45 in good health and CMV-seropositive. Each CDR3 is given with its conserved first and last residue. D genes are given only for firm matches. Expanded clones get a size class; other rows say once, few or many, or leave the size out.

d_call: TRBD1
j_call: TRBJ1-3
clone_size: -
v_call: TRBV9
cdr3_aa: CASSGDGQGVHSGNTIYF
cdr3_nt: TGTGCCAGCAGCGGAGATGGACAGGGTGTTCACTCTGGAAACACCATATATTTT

d_call: -
j_call: TRBJ2-7
clone_size: -
v_call: TRBV4-1
cdr3_aa: CASSHSTGEQYF
cdr3_nt: TGCGCCAGCAGCCATTCGACGGGGGAGCAGTACTTC

d_call: TRBD1
j_call: TRBJ2-3
clone_size: -
v_call: TRBV7-3
cdr3_aa: CASSPPGQSTDTQYF
cdr3_nt: TGTGCCAGCAGCCCCCCGGGACAGAGCACAGATACGCAGTATTTT

d_call: -
j_call: TRBJ2-3
clone_size: -
v_call: TRBV27
cdr3_aa: CASSPKRAADTQYF
cdr3_nt: TGTGCCAGCAGTCCTAAGCGGGCAGCTGATACGCAGTATTTT

d_call: -
j_call: TRBJ1-1
clone_size: -
v_call: TRBV25-1
cdr3_aa: CASSEGGLAFF
cdr3_nt: TGTGCCAGCAGTGAGGGCGGGTTGGCTTTCTTT

d_call: TRBD2
j_call: TRBJ2-1
clone_size: -
v_call: TRBV5-4
cdr3_aa: CASSPWVAGGNEQFF
cdr3_nt: TGTGCCAGCAGCCCGTGGGTAGCGGGAGGTAATGAGCAGTTCTTC

d_call: -
j_call: TRBJ2-5
clone_size: -
v_call: TRBV27
cdr3_aa: CASSPGGLRETQYF
cdr3_nt: TGTGCCAGCAGTCCTGGGGGGTTACGAGAGACCCAGTACTTC

d_call: TRBD1
j_call: TRBJ1-2
clone_size: few
v_call: TRBV5-4
cdr3_aa: CASRSGTANYGYTF
cdr3_nt: TGTGCCAGCAGGTCCGGGACAGCGAACTATGGCTACACCTTC

d_call: -
j_call: TRBJ1-2
clone_size: -
v_call: TRBV12-5
cdr3_aa: CASGLIPGSGGYTF
cdr3_nt: TGTGCTAGTGGTTTGATTCCGGGTTCTGGGGGCTACACCTTC

d_call: -
j_call: TRBJ2-3
clone_size: -
v_call: TRBV27
cdr3_aa: CASTPQGLLTDTQYF
cdr3_nt: TGTGCCAGCACCCCCCAGGGTTTATTGACAGATACGCAGTATTTT

d_call: -
j_call: TRBJ2-5
clone_size: -
v_call: TRBV21-1
cdr3_aa: CASSKQGRDRDIETQYF
cdr3_nt: TGTGCCAGCAGCAAACAAGGGCGGGACAGGGACATTGAGACCCAGTACTTC

d_call: -
j_call: TRBJ2-2
clone_size: -
v_call: TRBV28
cdr3_aa: CASSLGLGGGELFF
cdr3_nt: TGTGCCAGCAGTTTAGGGTTAGGAGGCGGGGAGCTGTTTTTT

d_call: TRBD2
j_call: TRBJ2-1
clone_size: few
v_call: TRBV6-1
cdr3_aa: CASRVRTSGINEQFF
cdr3_nt: TGTGCCAGCAGGGTACGGACTAGCGGGATCAATGAGCAGTTCTTC

d_call: -
j_call: TRBJ1-2
clone_size: -
v_call: TRBV27
cdr3_aa: CASSPYSGGNYGYTF
cdr3_nt: TGTGCCAGCAGTCCCTACAGCGGAGGGAACTATGGCTACACCTTC

d_call: TRBD2
j_call: TRBJ2-5
clone_size: -
v_call: TRBV7-2
cdr3_aa: CASSLGTSGGLETQYF
cdr3_nt: TGTGCCAGCAGCTTAGGGACTAGCGGGGGGCTAGAGACCCAGTACTTC

d_call: -
j_call: TRBJ2-1
clone_size: few
v_call: TRBV5-1
cdr3_aa: CASSTQGHEQFF
cdr3_nt: TGCGCCAGCAGCACACAGGGACATGAGCAGTTCTTC

d_call: TRBD1
j_call: TRBJ1-2
clone_size: -
v_call: TRBV5-8
cdr3_aa: CASSLTDRGRGGYTF
cdr3_nt: TGTGCCAGCAGCTTAACGGACAGGGGGCGAGGAGGCTACACCTTC

d_call: TRBD1
j_call: TRBJ1-3
clone_size: -
v_call: TRBV6-6
cdr3_aa: CASSRTGGISGNTIYF
cdr3_nt: TGTGCCAGCAGTCGGACAGGCGGCATCTCTGGAAACACCATATATTTT

d_call: -
j_call: TRBJ1-3
clone_size: few
v_call: TRBV4-2
cdr3_aa: CASSPQGIDTIYF
cdr3_nt: TGTGCCAGCAGCCCGCAGGGAATAGACACCATATATTTT

d_call: TRBD2
j_call: TRBJ2-7
clone_size: -
v_call: TRBV4-1
cdr3_aa: CASSQDRTSGRRRDEQYF
cdr3_nt: TGCGCCAGCAGCCAAGATAGGACTAGCGGGAGAAGGAGGGACGAGCAGTACTTC

d_call: -
j_call: TRBJ2-5
clone_size: -
v_call: TRBV30
cdr3_aa: CAWSVGLGRETQYF
cdr3_nt: TGTGCCTGGAGTGTAGGCCTAGGAAGAGAGACCCAGTACTTC

d_call: -
j_call: TRBJ2-1
clone_size: -
v_call: TRBV7-9
cdr3_aa: CASSPPERRFNEQFF
cdr3_nt: TGTGCCAGCAGCCCTCCCGAGAGGCGGTTCAATGAGCAGTTCTTC

d_call: -
j_call: TRBJ2-2
clone_size: -
v_call: TRBV4-1
cdr3_aa: CASSRSNTGELFF
cdr3_nt: TGCGCCAGCTCGAGGTCGAACACCGGGGAGCTGTTTTTT

d_call: -
j_call: TRBJ2-6
clone_size: -
v_call: TRBV14
cdr3_aa: CASSQVRSSGANVLTF
cdr3_nt: TGTGCCAGCAGCCAAGTCCGTAGCTCTGGGGCCAACGTCCTGACTTTC

d_call: -
j_call: TRBJ2-7
clone_size: few
v_call: TRBV15
cdr3_aa: CATSSGDEQYF
cdr3_nt: TGTGCCACTTCTTCAGGGGACGAGCAGTACTTC

d_call: -
j_call: TRBJ1-6
clone_size: -
v_call: TRBV27
cdr3_aa: CASGGSYNSPLHF
cdr3_nt: TGTGCCAGCGGGGGGTCCTATAATTCACCCCTCCACTTT

d_call: -
j_call: TRBJ2-3
clone_size: few
v_call: TRBV6-6
cdr3_aa: CATSSPTDTQYF
cdr3_nt: TGTGCCACCTCAAGCCCCACAGATACGCAGTATTTT

d_call: -
j_call: TRBJ2-2
clone_size: -
v_call: TRBV29-1
cdr3_aa: CSVAWHTGELFF
cdr3_nt: TGCAGCGTTGCCTGGCACACCGGGGAGCTGTTTTTT

d_call: -
j_call: TRBJ2-7
clone_size: once
v_call: TRBV7-3
cdr3_aa: CASSSNYEQYF
cdr3_nt: TGTGCCAGCAGCTCCAACTACGAGCAGTACTTC

d_call: -
j_call: TRBJ1-1
clone_size: -
v_call: TRBV30
cdr3_aa: CAWKRGQRKNTEAFF
cdr3_nt: TGTGCCTGGAAACGAGGACAGCGAAAGAACACTGAAGCTTTCTTT

d_call: TRBD2
j_call: TRBJ2-5
clone_size: -
v_call: TRBV6-5
cdr3_aa: CASSLLAGVQETQYF
cdr3_nt: TGTGCCAGCAGCCTACTAGCGGGAGTTCAAGAGACCCAGTACTTC

d_call: -
j_call: TRBJ1-1
clone_size: -
v_call: TRBV4-2
cdr3_aa: CASSFEREQAFF
cdr3_nt: TGTGCCAGCAGCTTTGAGAGGGAACAAGCTTTCTTT

d_call: -
j_call: TRBJ1-1
clone_size: -
v_call: TRBV4-2
cdr3_aa: CASSQGPGPNTEAFF
cdr3_nt: TGTGCCAGCAGCCAAGGCCCAGGGCCGAACACTGAAGCTTTCTTT

d_call: TRBD2
j_call: TRBJ2-3
clone_size: once
v_call: TRBV18
cdr3_aa: CASSPATSGGLSTDTQYF
cdr3_nt: TGTGCCAGCTCACCCGCGACTAGCGGGGGGCTCAGCACAGATACGCAGTATTTT